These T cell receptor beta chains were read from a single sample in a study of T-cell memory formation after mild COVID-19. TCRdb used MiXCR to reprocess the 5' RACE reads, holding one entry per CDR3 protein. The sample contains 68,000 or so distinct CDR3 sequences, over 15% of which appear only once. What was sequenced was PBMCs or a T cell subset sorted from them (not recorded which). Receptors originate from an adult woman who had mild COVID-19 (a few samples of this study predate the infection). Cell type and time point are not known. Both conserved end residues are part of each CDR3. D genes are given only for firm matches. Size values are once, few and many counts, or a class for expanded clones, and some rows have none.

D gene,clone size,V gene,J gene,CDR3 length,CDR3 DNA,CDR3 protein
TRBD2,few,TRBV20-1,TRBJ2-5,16,TGCAGTGCTAGCCCGACTAGCGGGAGATTCCAAGAGACCCAGTACTTC,CSASPTSGRFQETQYF
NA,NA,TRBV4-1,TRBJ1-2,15,TGCGCCAGCAGCCCGAGAGGGGCAGAAAACTATGGCTACACCTTC,CASSPRGAENYGYTF
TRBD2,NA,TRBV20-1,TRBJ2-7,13,TGCAGTGCTAGAGTCGGGGGGGCTTACGAGCAGTACTTC,CSARVGGAYEQYF
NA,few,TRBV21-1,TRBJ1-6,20,TGTGCCAGCAGCAAATGCGCCCGGAACAGGGGAAGCTCCTATAATTCACCCCTCCACTTT,CASSKCARNRGSSYNSPLHF
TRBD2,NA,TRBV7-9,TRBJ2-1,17,TGTGCCAGCCGACCTCGGGAGCGGGGGTCCTCCTACAATGAGCAGTTCTTC,CASRPRERGSSYNEQFF
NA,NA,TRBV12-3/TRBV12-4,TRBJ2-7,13,TGTGCCAGCAGTCTTACGGACTACTACGAGCAGTACTTC,CASSLTDYYEQYF
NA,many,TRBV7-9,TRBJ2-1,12,TGTGCCAGCAGCTTAGGCAGCTATGAGCAGTTCTTC,CASSLGSYEQFF
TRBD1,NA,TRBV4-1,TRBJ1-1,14,TGCGCCAGCAGCCGAGAACAGGGGCCCACTGAAGCTTTCTTT,CASSREQGPTEAFF
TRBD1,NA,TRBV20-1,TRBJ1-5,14,TGCAGTGCTGGACCCGGGACAGGGATTCAGCCCCAGCATTTT,CSAGPGTGIQPQHF
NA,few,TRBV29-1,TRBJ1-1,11,TGCAGCGTTGAGTACGGGTCTGAAGCTTTCTTT,CSVEYGSEAFF
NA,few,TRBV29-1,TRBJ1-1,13,TGCAGCGTGGACGGTCCTATGAACACTGAAGCTTTCTTT,CSVDGPMNTEAFF
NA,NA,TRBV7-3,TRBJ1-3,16,TGTGCCAGCAGCCCGCACGGACCCGAAGGTGGAAACACCATATATTTT,CASSPHGPEGGNTIYF
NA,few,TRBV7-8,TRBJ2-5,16,TGTGCCAGCAGCTTATCGGACTGGATAACTCAAGAGACCCAGTACTTC,CASSLSDWITQETQYF
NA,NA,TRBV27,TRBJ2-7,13,TGTGCCAGCAGTTTGGCTGATTCCTACGAGCAGTACTTC,CASSLADSYEQYF
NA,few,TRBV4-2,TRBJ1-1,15,TGTGCCAGCAGCCAAGATCTCATGGGGGCCACTGAAGCTTTCTTT,CASSQDLMGATEAFF
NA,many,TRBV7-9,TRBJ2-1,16,TGTGCCAGCAGCTTAAGGCCGGGGGCCACCTACAATGAGCAGTTCTTC,CASSLRPGATYNEQFF